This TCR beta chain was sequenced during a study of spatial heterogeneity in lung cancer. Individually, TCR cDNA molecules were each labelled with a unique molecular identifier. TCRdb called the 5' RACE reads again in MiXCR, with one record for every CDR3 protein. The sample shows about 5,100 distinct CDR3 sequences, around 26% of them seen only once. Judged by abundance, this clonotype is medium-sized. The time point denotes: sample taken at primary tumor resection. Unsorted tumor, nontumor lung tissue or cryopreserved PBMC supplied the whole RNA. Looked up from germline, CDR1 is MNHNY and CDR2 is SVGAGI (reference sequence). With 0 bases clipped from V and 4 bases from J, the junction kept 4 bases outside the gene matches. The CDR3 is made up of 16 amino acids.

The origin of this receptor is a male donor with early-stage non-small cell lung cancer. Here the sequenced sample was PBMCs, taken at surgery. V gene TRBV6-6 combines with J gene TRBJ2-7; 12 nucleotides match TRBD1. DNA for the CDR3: TGTGCCAGCAGTTACTCCGGGACAGGGGGCCGGTACGAGCAGTACTTC. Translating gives CASSYSGTGGRYEQYF.